This T cell receptor beta chain is from a study of blood T cell repertoires in COVID-19. Germline CDR1 is MNHEY and CDR2 is SMNVEV (reference sequence). V was clipped by 5 bases and J by 13 bases, with 14 bases between them. This CDR3 is 12 amino acids long. In the study's own analysis: Quantification of nucleated cells was approximated via reference gene primer amplification. Some clones are missing from TCRdb's copy, which holds only in-frame ones; the method was immunoSEQ multiplex PCR. That table furnishes V, J and clone size, whereas the DNA furnished D and trimming. The sample has some 87,000 clones; roughly 75% are singletons.

The chain couples TRBV27 to TRBJ2-2; possible D gene TRBD1, 7 bases. The sequenced material came from peripheral blood. This sequence was found in a man aged 45-60 years who had recovered from COVID-19. The CDR3 reads CASSGYRGGLFF. CDR3 coding DNA: TGTGCCAGCAGTGGCTACAGGGGAGGGCTGTTTTTT.